A single sample is the source of the 18 T cell receptor beta chains below, sequenced in a study of OX40 agonist ivuxolimab in advanced cancers. Some clones are missing from TCRdb's copy, which holds only in-frame ones; the method was immunoSEQ multiplex PCR. Of 98,000 or so clones in the sample, 70% to 85% are singletons; the top ten hold about 1.5%. The sequencing used CD4+ or CD8+ T cells sorted from blood, collected in a trial of the OX40 agonist ivuxolimab. The source is an adult with an advanced solid tumor such as melanoma, head and neck, liver or kidney cancer.

The chain combines TRBV5-1 with TRBJ1-2; D gene ambiguous. The germline V gene encodes CDR1 SGHRS and CDR2 YFSETQ. The CDR3 covers 14 residues. Trimming took off 4 bases at V and 0 bases at J, with 10 bases between the two ends. CDR3 protein: CASSLDTANYGYTF. DNA for the CDR3: TGCGCCAGCAGCCTCGATACAGCTAACTATGGCTACACCTTC.

The rearrangement links TRBV19 to TRBJ2-3; D may be TRBD1 or TRBD2 (6 bases each). CDR3 size: 12 residues. The germline V gene has CDR1 LNHDA and CDR2 SQIVND (reference sequence). Trimming removed 6 bases at V and 5 bases at J, with 9 bases between. Here the CDR3 DNA reads TGTGCCAGTAGGGGGGGCGGAGATACGCAGTATTTT. It is translated as CASRGGGDTQYF.

The V and J genes are TRBV28 and TRBJ1-5; D is uncertain. V was pared by 2 bases and J by 1 base, with 9 bases between. Germline V lookup: CDR1 MDHEN, CDR2 SYDVKM. The CDR3 covers 15 residues. The CDR3 nucleotides are TGTGCCAGCAGTTTACCCAGGTGGAGCAATCAGCCCCAGCATTTT. It translates to CASSLPRWSNQPQHF.

V is TRBV7-3 and J is TRBJ2-1, with a weak D call TRBD1 (5 bases). V dropped 3 bases and J dropped 7 bases, with 16 bases sitting between them. The CDR3 loop spans 15 amino acids. From germline, CDR1 is SGHTA and CDR2 FQGTGA. CDR3 DNA: TGTGCCAGCAGCTTTAGTCCGGGCAGGGTAAATGAGCAGTTCTTC. This translates into CASSFSPGRVNEQFF.

The chain joins TRBV19 to TRBJ2-7; 12 bases are a match to TRBD1. This CDR3 spans 16 amino acids. Germline V CDR1 and CDR2: LNHDA, SQIVND (reference sequence). V lost 5 bases, J lost 1 base, and 6 bases stayed unmatched. CDR3 loop: CASSARDRGLSYEQYF. The CDR3 DNA sequence: TGTGCCAGTAGTGCTCGGGACAGGGGGCTTTCCTACGAGCAGTACTTC.

This clone has just a few counts. The chain has TRBV27 and TRBJ2-7; 8 positions agree with TRBD1. The CDR3 loop spans 13 amino acids. V lost 6 bases, J lost 5 bases, and 6 bases stayed unmatched. Germline assignment: CDR1 MNHEY and CDR2 SMNVEV (reference sequence). The CDR3 bases are TGTGCCAGCAGATACAGGGGGGCCCACGAGCAGTACTTC. Amino acids: CASRYRGAHEQYF.

This chain joins TRBV6-5 and TRBJ1-1; D call uncertain. Germline CDR1 is MNHEY and CDR2 is SVGAGI. Trimming removed 5 bases at V and 10 bases at J, with 20 bases between. This CDR3 has 14 amino acids. This CDR3 reads CASSPASTPWRAFF. The CDR3 DNA is TGTGCCAGCAGTCCGGCATCGACGCCATGGCGAGCTTTCTTT.

This chain joins TRBV5-4 and TRBJ1-3; 9 nucleotides match TRBD1. Germline loops: CDR1 SGHNT, CDR2 YYREEE (reference sequence). With V trimmed by 4 bases and J by 3 bases, 5 bases remained unmatched. CDR3 length equals 15 residues. This CDR3 is CASSTQGALGNTIYF. The CDR3 DNA reads TGTGCCAGCAGCACACAGGGGGCGCTTGGAAACACCATATATTTT.

This rearrangement joins TRBV6-6 to TRBJ1-1; D is unresolved. The CDR3 is 15 residues long. The germline CDR1 and CDR2 sequences are MNHNY and SVGAGI (reference sequence). With 2 bases removed from V and 3 bases from J, the gap between germline ends came to 13 bases. CDR3 amino acids: CASSYKSSRDTEAFF. CDR3 coding DNA: TGTGCCAGCAGTTACAAGTCCTCGAGGGACACTGAAGCTTTCTTT.

V and J are TRBV5-5 and TRBJ1-5; 11 positions agree with TRBD1. The CDR3 totals 16 residues. V was clipped by 4 bases and J by 6 bases; unmatched bases: 9. Germline V lookup: CDR1 SGHKS, CDR2 YYEKEE (reference sequence). As DNA, the CDR3 is TGTGCCAGCAGCATCCGGGACAGGGGGAATACTCAGCCCCAGCATTTT. Translation gives CASSIRDRGNTQPQHF.

The gene calls are TRBV19 and TRBJ2-7, with no clear D. The CDR3 runs to 14 residues. Per the germline V gene, CDR1 is LNHDA and CDR2 is SQIVND (reference sequence). V was pared by 2 bases and J by 0 bases, with 8 bases between. The CDR3 DNA sequence: TGTGCCAGTAGTATACAGGAGAGCTCCTACGAGCAGTACTTC. Protein sequence: CASSIQESSYEQYF.

The rearrangement joins TRBV5-1 to TRBJ2-2; 7 bases agree with TRBD1. Looked up from germline, CDR1 is SGHRS and CDR2 is YFSETQ. The CDR3 totals 13 residues. The J segment lost 5 bases and the V segment lost 7 bases, leaving 5 bases of the junction unmatched. The CDR3 region is CASGDRWTGELFF. CDR3 DNA sequence: TGCGCCAGCGGGGACAGATGGACCGGGGAGCTGTTTTTT.

A few counts support this clone. This sequence joins TRBV5-6 and TRBJ2-3, with D possibly being TRBD1 or TRBD2 (5 bases each). Germline CDR1 reads SGHDT; CDR2 reads YYEEEE. The CDR3 is 16 amino acids. V gave up 3 bases and J gave up 1 base, with 15 bases separating them. The CDR3 bases are TGTGCCAGCAGCTCATTCGTCGGGGCCGGCACAGATACGCAGTATTTT. Its protein is CASSSFVGAGTDTQYF.

This clone has only one observation. The rearrangement links TRBV6-5 to TRBJ1-4; D is undetermined. The V end lost 5 bases, the J end lost 7 bases, and 5 bases lay between the germline ends. This CDR3 spans 11 amino acids. CDR1 is MNHEY, CDR2 SVGAGI, per germline. CDR3 nucleotides: TGTGCCAGCAGTGATTTTGAAAAACTGTTTTTT. This gives the protein CASSDFEKLFF.

The chain recombines TRBV4-1 with TRBJ2-3, with 7 bases fitting TRBD2. V was pared by 0 bases and J by 3 bases, with 6 bases of the junction left unmatched. CDR3 length: 16 amino acids. Per the germline V gene, CDR1 is MGHRA and CDR2 is YSYEKL. CDR3 sequence (DNA): TGCGCCAGCAGCCAAGATTTCGGGCGGGGGACAGATACGCAGTATTTT. The encoded protein is CASSQDFGRGTDTQYF.

The chain joins TRBV7-2 to TRBJ2-1, with 9 bases fitting TRBD2. The junction had 12 bases not matched to a gene; V was cut back by 5 bases and J by 1 base. This CDR3 is built from 18 residues. Germline V gives CDR1 SGHTA, CDR2 FQGNSA. CDR3 DNA: TGTGCCAGCAGCCAGCGGGGTGGAGGACTAGCGTCCTACAATGAGCAGTTCTTC. Translating gives CASSQRGGGLASYNEQFF. Supplemented by reference TRBV7-2 and TRBJ2-1, the full variable domain reads GAGVSQSPSNKVTEKGKDVELRCDPISGHTALYWYRQSLGQGLEFLIYFQGNSAPDKSGLPSDRFSAERTGGSVSTLTIQRTQQEDSAVYLCASSQRGGGLASYNEQFFGPGTRLTVL.

J is TRBJ1-5 and V is TRBV6-5; 7 bases map to TRBD1. The germline V gene has CDR1 MNHEY and CDR2 SVGAGI. The CDR3 is made up of 14 amino acids. Unmatched junction bases numbered 5, after V lost 5 bases and J lost 4 bases. CDR3 nucleotide sequence: TGTGCCAGCAGTACGGGACAGCCAAATCAGCCCCAGCATTTT. Amino acids: CASSTGQPNQPQHF.

This sequence joins TRBV6-1 and TRBJ1-5; 10 positions match TRBD1. The CDR3 length is 14 residues. V gave up 4 bases and J gave up 7 bases; unmatched junction bases: 4. The germline CDR1 and CDR2 sequences are MNHNS and SASEGT. The CDR3 DNA reads as TGTGCCAGCAGTGGGACAGGGGGATTCCAGCCCCAGCATTTT. Its translation is CASSGTGGFQPQHF.